One sample yielded the 30 T cell receptor beta chains listed below, sequenced in a study of blood T cell repertoires in COVID-19. Repertoires were generated with immunoSEQ multiplex PCR, while TCRdb's copy carries only in-frame clones and drops some. The sample records hundreds of thousands of clones, about nine tenths being singletons. Sequenced input: PBMCs or T cells enriched from blood (not recorded which). The source of these receptors is a woman aged 50 to 60 who had been exposed to COVID-19.

The rearrangement joins TRBV28 to TRBJ1-2; D remains unclear. The V end lost 3 bases, the J end lost 1 base, and 18 bases lay between the germline ends. This CDR3 is 17 amino acids long. Germline V gene lookup returns CDR1 MDHEN and CDR2 SYDVKM. CDR3 DNA sequence: TGTGCCAGCAGTTTTTTCAATTTACCCCGCTATAACTATGGCTACACCTTC. Its translation is CASSFFNLPRYNYGYTF.

The V gene is TRBV11-3, the J gene TRBJ2-3; 9 nucleotides align to TRBD2. V lost 5 bases, J lost 1 base, and 7 bases stayed unmatched. Germline loops: CDR1 SGHNT, CDR2 YENEEA. The CDR3 contains 16 residues. The CDR3 nucleotides read TGTGCCAGCAGCCCCGGGACTAGCAGTCGCACAGATACGCAGTATTTT. It is translated as CASSPGTSSRTDTQYF. The full variable domain, completed using reference TRBV11-3 and TRBJ2-3, is EAGVVQSPRYKIIEKKQPVAFWCNPISGHNTLYWYLQNLGQGPELLIRYENEEAVDDSQLPKDRFSAERLKGVDSTLKIQPAELGDSAVYLCASSPGTSSRTDTQYFGPGTRLTVL.

V gene TRBV3-1 (or the pseudogene TRBV3-2) combines with J gene TRBJ1-1; 10 bases line up with TRBD1. The germline CDR1 and CDR2 sequences are LGHDT and YNNKEL (reference sequence). J lost 5 bases, V lost 1 base, and 1 base had no gene match. This CDR3 comprises 14 residues. The CDR3 sequence: CASSQAGQGTEAFF. As DNA, the CDR3 is TGTGCCAGCAGCCAAGCGGGACAGGGGACTGAAGCTTTCTTT.

The chain joins TRBV7-9 to TRBJ2-1; TRBD1 is a possible D gene (6 bases). CDR1 is SEHNR, CDR2 FQNEAQ, per germline (reference sequence). This CDR3 comprises 12 residues. Trimming pared 1 base from V and 10 bases from J, leaving 8 bases between. The CDR3 loop reads CASSLGDTEQFF. CDR3 nucleotide sequence: TGTGCCAGCAGCTTAGGGGACACCGAGCAGTTCTTC.

The chain recombines TRBV7-8 with TRBJ1-6; D is ambiguous. V was trimmed by 1 base and J by 0 bases, leaving 7 bases between them. The length of the CDR3 is 16 residues. Germline-derived CDR1 and CDR2 are SGHVS and FQNEAQ. For the CDR3, the DNA is TGTGCCAGCAGCTTAGACAGTGCCTCCTATAATTCACCCCTCCACTTT. Its protein is CASSLDSASYNSPLHF.

V usage is TRBV15 and J usage is TRBJ2-5; weak D call: TRBD1 (5 bases). The CDR3 loop spans 17 amino acids. CDR1 is LNHNV, CDR2 YYDKDF, per germline (reference sequence). V was cut by 2 bases and J by 5 bases, with 21 bases left in between. The chain's CDR3 is CATSRTYQTGARETQYF. The CDR3 nucleotides are TGTGCCACCAGCAGAACTTACCAAACAGGAGCTCGGGAGACCCAGTACTTC.

This clone occurred once. J is TRBJ1-3 and V is TRBV7-2, with D possibly matching TRBD1 (5 bases). The CDR3 sequence is 15 residues long. The germline gives CDR1 SGHTA, CDR2 FQGNSA. V was trimmed by 1 base and J by 1 base, leaving 8 bases between them. DNA for the CDR3: TGTGCCAGCAGCTTAGTGGCAGGGTCTGGAAACACCATATATTTT. Encoded protein: CASSLVAGSGNTIYF. Filled out from reference TRBV7-2 and TRBJ1-3, the complete variable domain reads GAGVSQSPSNKVTEKGKDVELRCDPISGHTALYWYRQSLGQGLEFLIYFQGNSAPDKSGLPSDRFSAERTGGSVSTLTIQRTQQEDSAVYLCASSLVAGSGNTIYFGEGSWLTVV.

The genes are TRBV2 and TRBJ2-2, with TRBD1 matching 10 bases. Trimming cost V 5 bases and J 3 bases; bases outside gene matches: 9. Germline V CDR1 and CDR2: SNHLY, FYNNEI. This CDR3 has 17 amino acids. CDR3 nucleotide sequence: TGTGCCAGCAGTCTGACAGGGGGCACGGGTTACACCGGGGAGCTGTTTTTT. Protein: CASSLTGGTGYTGELFF. The whole variable domain, filled in from reference TRBV2 and TRBJ2-2, reads EPEVTQTPSHQVTQMGQEVILRCVPISNHLYFYWYRQILGQKVEFLVSFYNNEISEKSEIFDDQFSVERPDGSNFTLKIRSTKLEDSAMYFCASSLTGGTGYTGELFFGEGSRLTVL.

V is TRBV9 and J is TRBJ2-2; 8 nucleotides match TRBD2. The V gene's germline CDR1 is SGDLS and CDR2 YYNGEE. The CDR3 runs to 16 residues. V lost 2 bases, J lost 6 bases, and 9 bases stayed unmatched. Here the CDR3 reads CASSVHHGGASGELFF. The CDR3 nucleotides are TGTGCCAGCAGCGTCCACCACGGGGGGGCCTCCGGGGAGCTGTTTTTT.

This chain connects TRBV12-3 or TRBV12-4 to TRBJ2-5; 7 nucleotides align to TRBD2. With 5 bases clipped from V and 13 bases from J, the junction kept 10 bases outside the gene matches. CDR3 length: 12 residues. The CDR3 reads CASSQGGASGYF. Written as DNA, the CDR3 is TGTGCCAGCAGTCAAGGTGGGGCTAGCGGGTACTTC.

The chain combines TRBV28 with TRBJ1-2, with 7 bases fitting TRBD1. V was clipped by 6 bases and J by 1 base; unmatched bases: 5. This CDR3 is 14 amino acids long. From germline, CDR1 is MDHEN and CDR2 SYDVKM. For the CDR3, the DNA is TGTGCCAGCAGACCACAGGGGATTAACTATGGCTACACCTTC. Translation: CASRPQGINYGYTF.

CDR3 in DNA: TGTGCCAGCAGCCGGGACAGCTTCTCTGGAAACACCATATATTTT. It codes for CASSRDSFSGNTIYF. V usage is TRBV7-9 and J usage is TRBJ1-3, with 7 bases aligning to TRBD1. J was trimmed by 0 bases and V by 5 bases; bases with no gene match: 4. The CDR3 is made up of 15 amino acids. CDR1 SEHNR and CDR2 FQNEAQ come from the germline V gene (reference sequence).

The chain recombines TRBV5-5 with TRBJ1-5, with 7 bases aligning to TRBD1. V dropped 1 base and J dropped 9; count of bases not matched to a gene: 1. Germline V gene data show CDR1 as SGHKS and CDR2 as YYEKEE (reference sequence). This CDR3 region has 12 residues. The CDR3 loop reads CASSLQGGPQHF. CDR3 in DNA: TGTGCCAGCAGCTTGCAGGGGGGGCCCCAGCATTTT.

The CDR3 sequence is CASSPQGVANTEAFF. The CDR3 nucleotides are TGCGCCAGCAGCCCACAGGGGGTAGCGAACACTGAAGCTTTCTTT. The rearrangement links TRBV5-1 to TRBJ1-1; TRBD1 matches at 8 bases. This CDR3 has 15 residues. Germline CDR1 and CDR2: SGHRS and YFSETQ. J lost 1 base, V lost 4 bases, and 6 bases had no gene match.

The chain joins TRBV29-1 to TRBJ1-4, with 9 bases identical to TRBD1. V trimming: 4 bases; J trimming: 5 bases; junction bases outside the gene matches: 2. Germline CDR1 is SQVTM and CDR2 is ANQGSEA. This CDR3 region has 13 residues. The CDR3 coding sequence is TGCAGCGTTGTCGGACAGGGGAATGAAAAACTGTTTTTT. Translation gives CSVVGQGNEKLFF.

This rearrangement joins TRBV7-8 to TRBJ2-2; D is possibly TRBD2 (6 bases). V was pared by 4 bases and J by 7 bases, with 16 bases between. There are 15 residues in the CDR3. Germline V gene data show CDR1 as SGHVS and CDR2 as FQNEAQ. This CDR3 is CASSSVGSGDGELFF. In DNA, the CDR3 is TGTGCCAGCAGCTCCGTAGGTTCGGGGGACGGGGAGCTGTTTTTT.

The chain joins TRBV5-1 to TRBJ2-5, with D perhaps matching TRBD2 (7 bases). The V end lost 4 bases, the J end lost 5 bases, and 24 bases lay between the germline ends. The CDR3 extends over 17 amino acids. Germline-derived CDR1 and CDR2 are SGHRS and YFSETQ. The CDR3: CASSKGGAGANEETQYF. The CDR3 DNA follows: TGCGCCAGCAGCAAGGGGGGGGCGGGGGCGAATGAGGAGACCCAGTACTTC. Full variable domain (outside the CDR3, taken from reference TRBV5-1 and TRBJ2-5): KAGVTQTPRYLIKTRGQQVTLSCSPISGHRSVSWYQQTPGQGLQFLFEYFSETQRNKGNFPGRFSGRQFSNSRSEMNVSTLELGDSALYLCASSKGGAGANEETQYFGPGTRLLVL.

The chain joins TRBV9 to TRBJ2-7; TRBD1 matches at 10 bases. This CDR3 contains 14 residues. Trimming took 0 bases from V and 7 from J; bases not matched to a gene: 4. CDR1 SGDLS and CDR2 YYNGEE come from the germline V gene. The CDR3 protein is CASSVGDRGWEQYF. CDR3 bases: TGTGCCAGCAGCGTAGGGGACAGGGGTTGGGAGCAGTACTTC.

The V and J genes are TRBV7-9 and TRBJ1-1; TRBD1 is a possible D gene (5 bases). The CDR3 consists of 15 residues. Deletions cut 0 bases from V and 0 bases from J, with 8 bases between. Looked up from germline, CDR1 is SEHNR and CDR2 is FQNEAQ (reference sequence). CDR3: CASSLAGGLNTEAFF. CDR3 nucleotides: TGTGCCAGCAGCTTAGCCGGGGGATTGAACACTGAAGCTTTCTTT.

This sequence joins TRBV18 and TRBJ2-3, with D maybe TRBD1 (6 bases). The CDR3 length is 15 residues. Germline assignment: CDR1 KGHSH and CDR2 LQKENI. V was cut by 6 bases and J by 2 bases, with 15 bases left in between. Here the CDR3 reads CASSRRGSATDTQYF. For the CDR3, the DNA is TGTGCCAGCTCTAGAAGGGGGAGCGCCACAGATACGCAGTATTTT.

This clone was seen only once. CDR3 nucleotides: TGCGCCAGCAGCGCCGGCCAGGTTCCCGAGCAGTACTTC. As protein: CASSAGQVPEQYF. This chain connects TRBV5-1 to TRBJ2-7; D ambiguous. Germline V CDR1 and CDR2: SGHRS, YFSETQ. Trimming left V 4 bases short and J 6 bases short, with 14 bases between. The CDR3 runs 13 residues.

This clone was detected a few times. The chain joins TRBV20-1 to TRBJ2-1; D perhaps matches TRBD2 (6 bases). From germline, CDR1 is DFQATT and CDR2 SNEGSKA (reference sequence). CDR3 length equals 11 residues. The germline V and J ends were trimmed by 6 bases and 8 bases, with 11 bases remaining between them. CDR3 sequence reads: CSAASGHEQFF. The CDR3 DNA reads as TGCAGTGCAGCGAGCGGGCATGAGCAGTTCTTC.

V gene TRBV29-1 combines with J gene TRBJ2-1; 7 positions agree with TRBD2. The V gene end was trimmed by 7 bases and the J gene end by 6 bases; junction bases not matched to a gene: 6. This CDR3 has 12 amino acids. CDR1 is SQVTM, CDR2 ANQGSEA, per germline. DNA of the CDR3: TGCAGCGCAGATCCGGGGGGCAATGAGCAGTTCTTC. This sequence encodes CSADPGGNEQFF.

This sequence joins TRBV7-8 and TRBJ1-2; TRBD1 matches at 7 bases. The CDR3 is 13 residues long. After removal of 0 bases from V and 12 bases from J, the junction contained 7 bases not matched to a gene. CDR1 is SGHVS, CDR2 FQNEAQ, per germline. The DNA for the CDR3 is TGTGCCAGCAGCTTAGCGCATTCAGGGGGACACACCTTC. As protein: CASSLAHSGGHTF.

The rearrangement joins TRBV12-3 or TRBV12-4 to TRBJ2-7; D possibly corresponds to TRBD2 (5 bases). V was trimmed by 5 bases and J by 4 bases, leaving 12 bases between them. The CDR3 contains 13 residues. The CDR3 here is CASSREASYEQYF. CDR3 DNA sequence: TGTGCCAGCAGTCGGGAAGCTAGTTACGAGCAGTACTTC.

This clone was observed a handful of times. This chain uses TRBV2 with TRBJ2-2, with 8 bases fitting TRBD2. The CDR3 is 16 residues long. Germline CDR1 reads SNHLY; CDR2 reads FYNNEI. The ends lost 6 bases at V and 6 bases at J; junction bases unmatched: 12. CDR3 protein: CASSRLAMAGSGELFF. The CDR3 DNA reads as TGTGCCAGCAGCAGACTAGCGATGGCGGGCTCCGGGGAGCTGTTTTTT.

The genes are TRBV6-2 or TRBV6-3 and TRBJ2-1; the match to TRBD1 covers 7 bases. The CDR3 sequence is 15 residues long. With 4 bases clipped from V and 4 bases from J, the junction kept 7 bases outside the gene matches. Germline V CDR1 and CDR2: MNHEY, SVGEGT. For the CDR3, the DNA is TGTGCCAGCAGTTGGGGACAGATCCAGTACAATGAGCAGTTCTTC. Translation gives CASSWGQIQYNEQFF.

V is TRBV13 and J is TRBJ2-2, with TRBD2 identical over 7 bases. Germline V gene sequence: CDR1 PRHDT, CDR2 FYEKMQ (reference sequence). The ends lost 1 base at V and 5 bases at J; junction bases unmatched: 7. This CDR3 has 16 residues. The CDR3 bases are TGTGCCAGCAGCTTAGCCCCGACTAGCTATACCGGGGAGCTGTTTTTT. Amino acids: CASSLAPTSYTGELFF. Drawing the rest from reference TRBV13 and TRBJ2-2, the complete variable domain is AAGVIQSPRHLIKEKRETATLKCYPIPRHDTVYWYQQGPGQDPQFLISFYEKMQSDKGSIPDRFSAQQFSDYHSELNMSSLELGDSALYFCASSLAPTSYTGELFFGEGSRLTVL.

The V call is TRBV3-1 (or the pseudogene TRBV3-2), the J call TRBJ2-3, with TRBD1 matching 10 bases. CDR3 length: 16 amino acids. With V trimmed by 1 base and J by 3 bases, 4 bases remained unmatched. The germline CDR1 and CDR2 sequences are LGHDT and YNNKEL (reference sequence). The CDR3 DNA is TGTGCCAGCAGCCAAGTTAGGACAGGGGGTACAGATACGCAGTATTTT. It encodes CASSQVRTGGTDTQYF.

The gene calls are TRBV4-2 and TRBJ1-4; D remains ambiguous. Germline loops: CDR1 LGHNA, CDR2 YNFKEQ. With 2 bases removed from V and 5 bases from J, the gap between germline ends came to 9 bases. CDR3 length equals 14 residues. Here the CDR3 DNA reads TGTGCCAGCAGCCAACAAACCGGGAATGAAAAACTGTTTTTT. It specifies CASSQQTGNEKLFF.